These 17 T cell receptor beta chains share one sample of origin, sequenced in a study of blood T cell repertoires in COVID-19. Profiling relied on immunoSEQ multiplex PCR, and the TCRdb table lists in-frame clones only, not all of them. The table records about 210,000 clones, approximately 85% of them present only once. The sample consisted of peripheral blood. These receptors were taken from a woman in her sixties or seventies with COVID-19, enrolled during active disease.

The chain links TRBV19 to TRBJ1-2, with unresolved D. Per the germline V gene, CDR1 is LNHDA and CDR2 is SQIVND (reference sequence). V was pared by 5 bases and J by 0 bases, with 13 bases between. The CDR3 runs to 15 residues. CDR3: CASSLWASTNYGYTF. The CDR3 coding sequence is TGTGCCAGTAGTCTTTGGGCTTCTACTAACTATGGCTACACCTTC.

V usage is TRBV7-2 and J usage is TRBJ1-1, with a possible D match to TRBD1 (5 bases). CDR1 SGHTA and CDR2 FQGNSA come from the germline V gene. The CDR3 spans 14 residues. V was pared by 4 bases and J by 4 bases, with 13 bases between. CDR3 sequence: CASSSRDFGTEAFF. DNA of the CDR3: TGTGCCAGCAGCTCGCGGGACTTCGGCACTGAAGCTTTCTTT.

On this clone itself: Other DNA sequences from this sample encode an identical CDR3 as well. This rearrangement joins TRBV18 to TRBJ1-6; TRBD1 agrees at 7 bases. The CDR3 is made up of 14 amino acids. With 3 bases clipped from V and 9 bases from J, the junction kept 5 bases outside the gene matches. Germline V gene lookup returns CDR1 KGHSH and CDR2 LQKENI. Here the CDR3 reads CASSPQGEGSPLHF. The CDR3 nucleotides are TGTGCCAGCTCACCCCAGGGGGAAGGTTCACCCCTCCACTTT.

In nucleotides, the CDR3 is TGCGCCAGCAGCTGGTCCGCGTCACAGAACACCATATATTTT. Translation gives CASSWSASQNTIYF. V is TRBV5-1 and J is TRBJ1-3; D gene ambiguous. V was clipped by 3 bases and J by 7 bases, with 14 bases between them. The CDR3 length is 14 residues. Per the germline V gene, CDR1 is SGHRS and CDR2 is YFSETQ.

The chain joins TRBV5-1 to TRBJ1-1, with 10 bases identical to TRBD1. After removal of 4 bases from V and 2 bases from J, the junction contained 5 bases not matched to a gene. The CDR3 spans 15 residues. CDR1 is SGHRS, CDR2 YFSETQ, per germline. The CDR3 spells CASSTKTGGNTEAFF. CDR3 nucleotide sequence: TGCGCCAGCAGCACCAAGACAGGGGGCAACACTGAAGCTTTCTTT. Supplemented by reference TRBV5-1 and TRBJ1-1, the full variable domain reads KAGVTQTPRYLIKTRGQQVTLSCSPISGHRSVSWYQQTPGQGLQFLFEYFSETQRNKGNFPGRFSGRQFSNSRSEMNVSTLELGDSALYLCASSTKTGGNTEAFFGQGTRLTVV.

The V call is TRBV5-1, the J call TRBJ2-7; 7 nucleotides align to TRBD2. With 4 bases clipped from V and 0 bases from J, the junction kept 10 bases outside the gene matches. The CDR3 loop spans 16 amino acids. Germline CDR1 is SGHRS and CDR2 is YFSETQ. The CDR3 nucleotides read TGCGCCAGCAGCCTGGAGCGAGCTAGCGGCTCCTACGAGCAGTACTTC. This gives the protein CASSLERASGSYEQYF.

This clone occurred a few times. The rearrangement joins TRBV5-4 to TRBJ1-1; 9 bases map to TRBD1. The trim removed 4 bases at V and 1 base at J, leaving 2 bases unmatched. CDR3 length: 14 amino acids. Germline V lookup: CDR1 SGHNT, CDR2 YYREEE (reference sequence). This CDR3 is CASSPQGANTEAFF. CDR3 nucleotide sequence: TGTGCCAGCAGCCCACAGGGGGCGAACACTGAAGCTTTCTTT.

The V call is TRBV10-3, the J call TRBJ1-2, with 12 bases aligning to TRBD1. Germline CDR1 reads ENHRY; CDR2 reads SYGVKD. This CDR3 comprises 17 residues. The V gene end was trimmed by 7 bases and the J gene end by 5 bases; junction bases not matched to a gene: 14. CDR3 bases: TGTGCCATCAACCCGGGACAGGGGGCGTCTGGGAGGTATGGCTACACCTTC. Its protein is CAINPGQGASGRYGYTF.

This clone was seen only a few times. The chain is built from TRBV18 and TRBJ1-2; TRBD1 might be the D (6 bases). V gave up 3 bases and J gave up 5 bases, with 10 bases separating them. This CDR3 is built from 13 residues. Germline V gene sequence: CDR1 KGHSH, CDR2 LQKENI. CDR3 region: CASSPDSLYGYTF. The CDR3 DNA follows: TGTGCCAGCTCACCGGACAGTCTGTATGGCTACACCTTC.

V usage is TRBV19 and J usage is TRBJ1-2, with TRBD1 matching 8 bases. Trimming removed 4 bases from V and 6 bases from J; junction bases left unmatched: 4. CDR3 length: 13 residues. Per germline, CDR1 LNHDA and CDR2 SQIVND (reference sequence). CDR3 sequence reads: CASSKQGVDGYTF. In DNA form, the CDR3 reads TGTGCCAGTAGTAAACAGGGGGTGGATGGCTACACCTTC. Full variable domain (rest looked up from reference TRBV19 and TRBJ1-2): DGGITQSPKYLFRKEGQNVTLSCEQNLNHDAMYWYRQDPGQGLRLIYYSQIVNDFQKGDIAEGYSVSREKKESFPLTVTSAQKNPTAFYLCASSKQGVDGYTFGSGTRLTVV.

This sequence joins TRBV7-2 and TRBJ1-1; 7 bases line up with TRBD1. Germline CDR1 SGHTA, CDR2 FQGNSA. Germline trimming cut 5 bases from V and 1 base from J; bases unmatched to any gene: 7. This CDR3 spans 15 amino acids. The CDR3 DNA reads as TGTGCCAGCAGCACGACAGGGTACCGGAACACTGAAGCTTTCTTT. Its protein product is CASSTTGYRNTEAFF.

The rearrangement links TRBV3-1 (or the pseudogene TRBV3-2) to TRBJ1-1; D remains unclear. V dropped 0 bases and J dropped 6 bases, with 11 bases sitting between them. The CDR3 is 14 amino acids. The germline gives CDR1 LGHDT, CDR2 YNNKEL (reference sequence). The CDR3 DNA reads as TGTGCCAGCAGCCAAGAAGACGGGAGGGCTGAAGCTTTCTTT. It encodes CASSQEDGRAEAFF.

The gene calls are TRBV20-1 and TRBJ1-3; TRBD1 aligns across 8 bases. The CDR3 consists of 16 residues. Germline loops: CDR1 DFQATT, CDR2 SNEGSKA (reference sequence). The J segment lost 0 bases and the V segment lost 3 bases, leaving 7 bases of the junction unmatched. CDR3 in DNA: TGCAGTGCTAGTTTACAGGGGGTCCTCTCTGGAAACACCATATATTTT. Translating it yields CSASLQGVLSGNTIYF.

This chain joins TRBV11-3 and TRBJ2-7; D not resolved. V was clipped by 1 base and J by 4 bases, with 11 bases between them. Germline V lookup: CDR1 SGHNT, CDR2 YENEEA. CDR3 size: 14 residues. DNA for the CDR3: TGTGCCAGCAGCTTAGCAGTCTGGAGTTACGAGCAGTACTTC. It yields the protein CASSLAVWSYEQYF.

The V call is TRBV5-8, the J call TRBJ1-1, with D tentatively TRBD1 (6 bases). V was pared by 1 base and J by 3 bases, with 10 bases between. Looked up from germline, CDR1 is SGHTS and CDR2 is YDEGEE. The length of the CDR3 is 14 residues. The CDR3 protein is CASSLLQGDTEAFF. CDR3 in DNA: TGTGCCAGCAGCTTGTTACAGGGCGACACTGAAGCTTTCTTT.

The chain recombines TRBV12-5 with TRBJ1-4; TRBD1 agrees at 7 bases. Germline loops: CDR1 LGHNT, CDR2 FRNRAP. The CDR3 sequence is 15 residues long. After removal of 1 base from V and 10 bases from J, the junction contained 9 bases not matched to a gene. The CDR3 nucleotides are TGTGCTAGTGGTTTGGATGGGACAGTTTCGGGAAAACTGTTTTTT. Amino acids: CASGLDGTVSGKLFF.

The chain joins TRBV6-5 to TRBJ1-2; a weak D match, TRBD1 (5 bases). This CDR3 comprises 14 residues. Germline V CDR1 and CDR2: MNHEY, SVGAGI. V was trimmed by 6 bases and J by 4 bases, leaving 15 bases between them. In nucleotides, the CDR3 is TGTGCCAGCAGCACAAATCGGGGGGTCTATGGCTACACCTTC. Residues: CASSTNRGVYGYTF.